This T cell receptor (beta chain) was documented in a study of T cells in Graves' hyperthyroidism and ophthalmopathy. V was shortened by 5 bases and J by 9 bases, with 14 bases between the two germline ends. The CDR3 is 13 amino acids. CDR1 is LGHNT, CDR2 FRNRAP, per germline. Study-level points and caveats: Most thyroid clonotypes expanded above 0.001 appeared in blood too. Model output signaled ophthalmopathy a median around 6.9 months ahead of onset.

Comment on this clonotype: The target antigen is unknown.

With duration under 3 months, ophthalmopathy was active: Clinical Activity Score at least 3, NOSPECS at least 4. RNA transcripts yielded amplified TCR beta CDR3 regions. The HTBI primer set served for first-round RT-PCR of the TCR CDR3. TCRdb reanalysed the multiplex PCR reads using MiXCR and keeps one entry per CDR3 protein. Seen here are under 400,000 distinct CDR3 sequences, roughly 15% observed once, and the top ten hold approximately 19%. The TCR originated in a woman aged 60-70 years with Graves' ophthalmopathy. The sequenced sample consisted of blood. This chain links TRBV12-5 with TRBJ2-4, with D tentatively TRBD1 (6 bases). CDR3 sequence reads: CASGPDRGGIQYF. Here the CDR3 DNA reads TGTGCTAGTGGTCCGGACAGAGGGGGCATTCAGTACTTC.